Below are 8 T cell receptor delta chains sequenced from a single sample in a study of γδ T cells in repeated Plasmodium falciparum infection (dated by TCRdb to the early 2020s). The library relied on multiplex PCR. TCRdb shows the sequencer as Illumina MiSeq. Clonotypes were called again by TCRdb from the public reads via CATT, and duplicate nucleotide sequences were then merged into one entry. For this sample there are 53,000 or so delta-chain clones; around 2% appear just once. The ten biggest clones cover approximately 24% of the sample. Vgamma9/Vdelta2+ and Vdelta2-negative gammadelta T cell populations were flow-sorted from peripheral blood mononuclear cells for bulk TCR repertoire analysis. The sample was gamma-delta T cells from blood. All receptors come from a pool of human donors (malaria-infected and uninfected, not separated).

This clone was picked up a small number of times. TCRdb's listed protein matches a much larger clone and diverges from this DNA's translation at residue 3, likely through a read error; the protein shown comes from the DNA. The chain links TRDV1 to TRDJ4, with 11 positions matching TRDD3. Because TCRdb records no J gene, it was assigned here through a match of the DNA to germline. The CDR3 has 20 amino acids. Germline CDR1 and CDR2: TSWWSYY and QGS. The CDR3 loop is CAPGTSSQNWVWGIHGPLIF. Written as DNA, the CDR3 is TGTGCTCCTGGGACTTCAAGCCAGAATTGGGTCTGGGGGATACACGGACCCCTGATCTTT.

As for this clone: For this DNA, TCRdb reports the protein of a much larger clone, which diverges at residue 13, most likely from a read error; the protein presented here is translated directly from the DNA. This rearrangement joins TRDV2 to TRDJ1; TRDD3 matches at 8 bases. The J gene, not given by TCRdb, was assigned here from a germline match of the nucleotide sequence. This CDR3 comprises 20 residues. V shed 4 bases and J 0 bases; nucleotides not matched to a gene: 21. Germline-derived CDR1 and CDR2 are GEAIGNYY and EKD. The CDR3 DNA reads TGTGCCTGTGATGGAGTGCCCCCCTCTGGGGGACCCGTCTACACCGATAAACTCATCTTT. Its protein product is CACDGVPPSGGPVYTDKLIF.

The table lists this clone with many counts. This likely stems from a read error, as it lies one base from a far larger clone. Other DNA variants within this sample encode the same CDR3. TRDV2 is the V gene, and the J gene was not called; TRDD3 is taken as the D call from the table, unchecked against the DNA. CDR3 length equals 18 residues. Per germline, CDR1 GEAIGNYY and CDR2 EKD. As DNA, the CDR3 is TGTGCCTGTGACACCGTAACCTCTGGGGGATACGGTCCCGATAAGCTCATCTTT. This sequence encodes CACDTVTSGGYGPDKLIF.

As to this clone: This is likely an artifact of a read error, given a far larger clone one base away. Other DNA sequences in the same sample also yield this CDR3. This rearrangement joins TRDV1 to TRDJ1; 7 bases fit TRDD3. The J gene was not available in TCRdb and was assigned here by matching the DNA to germline segments. The germline gives CDR1 TSWWSYY, CDR2 QGS. This CDR3 has 22 residues. V lost 0 bases and J lost 0; bases outside the gene matches: 22. CDR3 residues: CALGELPPYLTTGALYTDKLIF. The CDR3, as DNA: TGTGCTCTTGGGGAACTCCCCCCCTACTTGACTACTGGGGCTTTGTACACCGATAAACTCATCTTT.

As to this clone: A far larger clone is just one base off, so this is likely a read error. This CDR3 is also generated by other DNA sequences in the sample. With the J gene uncalled, the V gene is TRDV2. Germline CDR1 reads GEAIGNYY; CDR2 reads EKD. This CDR3 region has 16 residues. Written as DNA, the CDR3 is TGTGCCTGTGACGCCCGCGCCACAGTGGGCTGGAGGGAGCTCATCTTT. It encodes CACDARATVGWRELIF.

This clone was counted at least ten times. TCRdb has a much larger clone's protein, which differs at residue 4 from the translation of this DNA, likely because of a read error; what is shown is the protein translated from the DNA. The V gene is TRAV38-2/DV8, the J gene TRDJ1, with 13 bases that match TRDD3. The J gene, left out of TCRdb, was set here by checking the DNA against germline. CDR3 size: 20 residues. Germline V gene lookup returns CDR1 TSESDYY and CDR2 QEAYKQQN. The ends lost 7 bases at V and 7 bases at J; junction bases unmatched: 25. The CDR3 nucleotides are TGTGCTTATGGGAACAAACCTGCGTACTGGGGGATACGGGGCGCCGGTAAACTCATCTTT. This codes for CAYGNKPAYWGIRGAGKLIF.

Only a few counts were recorded for this clone. A far larger clone is a single base away, which makes a read error likely. At the DNA level, this CDR3 is encoded by other sequences in the same sample as well. The V gene is TRDV1, the J gene TRDJ2, with D maybe TRDD2 (7 bases). The J gene, absent from TCRdb, was called here by matching the DNA to germline. CDR1 is TSWWSYY, CDR2 QGS, per germline. The CDR3 sequence is 21 residues long. V was shortened by 0 bases and J by 0 bases, with 23 bases between the two germline ends. The CDR3 loop reads CALGELQFLRWGVPLTAQLFF. The CDR3 DNA follows: TGTGCTCTTGGGGAACTTCAGTTCCTACGATGGGGGGTCCCTTTGACAGCACAACTCTTCTTT.

This clone came up many times. TCRdb's protein, taken from a much larger clone, differs from this DNA's translation at residue 2, likely owing to a read error; the protein displayed comes from the DNA. V usage is TRDV2 and J usage is TRDJ1, with TRDD3 matching 12 bases. No J gene is reported in TCRdb; it was inferred here by comparing the DNA with germline. This CDR3 has 18 residues. Germline lookup yields CDR1 GEAIGNYY and CDR2 EKD. The CDR3 region is CSCDPVLGDTRETDKLIF. The CDR3 region has the DNA TGTTCCTGTGACCCGGTACTGGGGGATACAAGAGAGACCGATAAACTCATCTTT.